Below, 2 T cell receptor beta chains from the same sample are listed, as sequenced in a study of identical twins. MiXCR, applied by TCRdb to the 5' RACE reads, yields one record per CDR3 protein. Altogether some 500,000 distinct CDR3 sequences are present, around 20% being singletons, with the ten largest covering around 0.9%. Another study also made use of these data, one on T cells expressing NK-cell markers.

The specimen sequenced was CD4+ T cells sorted from blood. The receptors stem from a woman aged 18-35 years in good health.

The count of this clonotype is one. The J gene is TRBJ1-2, the V gene TRBV7-2; D gene uncertain. Trimming left V 2 bases short and J 8 bases short, with 15 bases between. CDR1 SGHTA and CDR2 FQGNSA come from the germline V gene. The CDR3 runs to 14 residues. The CDR3 sequence: CASSLREAWRGYTF. The CDR3 DNA is TGTGCCAGCAGCTTACGCGAGGCCTGGCGGGGCTACACCTTC.

CDR3 amino acids: CASTQGGWGAEAFF. For the CDR3, the DNA is TGTGCCAGCACCCAGGGAGGCTGGGGTGCTGAAGCTTTCTTT. The rearrangement joins TRBV3-1 to TRBJ1-1, with a possible D match to TRBD1 (5 bases). In germline, CDR1 is LGHDT, CDR2 YNNKEL (reference sequence). Trimming removed 7 bases from V and 6 bases from J, with 18 bases in between. This CDR3 spans 14 amino acids.